One sample yielded the 18 T cell receptor beta chains listed below, sequenced in a study of blood T cells in healthy people across ages. Together with a sample-barcoded 5' primer, a J-beta primer mix was included in a second PCR lasting roughly 6 to 12 cycles. TCRdb ran MiXCR on the 5' RACE reads and lists one entry per CDR3 protein. The table includes over 1,500,000 distinct CDR3 sequences, about two fifths detected once. Input material: blood. The source of these receptors is a human donor in good health.

This clonotype was detected only a few times. The chain carries TRBV27 and TRBJ1-2; D remains ambiguous. Trimming left V 6 bases short and J 3 bases short, with 8 bases between. CDR3 length equals 12 residues. Looked up from germline, CDR1 is MNHEY and CDR2 is SMNVEV (reference sequence). CDR3 sequence (DNA): TGTGCCAGCAGGGCAGAGGACTATGGCTACACCTTC. Amino acids: CASRAEDYGYTF.

V is TRBV28 and J is TRBJ1-5; 8 bases map to TRBD1. The germline V gene has CDR1 MDHEN and CDR2 SYDVKM. The CDR3 sequence is 14 residues long. Trimming at V came to 5 bases and at J to 3 bases, leaving 3 bases not matched to a gene. The CDR3, as DNA: TGTGCCAGCAGTGGACAGGGCTTCAATCAGCCCCAGCATTTT. It encodes CASSGQGFNQPQHF.

This clonotype was seen repeatedly, ten times or more. This sequence joins TRBV29-1 and TRBJ2-3, with D hard to call. V was cut by 1 base and J by 11 bases, with 10 bases left in between. The CDR3 loop spans 11 amino acids. Germline V gives CDR1 SQVTM, CDR2 ANQGSEA. CDR3 sequence (DNA): TGCAGCGTTGAAGGGGGAAGTAAGCAGTATTTT. The encoded protein is CSVEGGSKQYF.

The chain combines TRBV11-2 with TRBJ1-1; D is perhaps TRBD1 (6 bases). Trimming shortened V by 5 bases and J by 7 bases, and 23 bases separated the two germline ends. The CDR3 is 16 residues long. Germline V gene sequence: CDR1 SGHAT, CDR2 FQNNGV. CDR3 region: CASSLNPLRTVDEAFF. As DNA, the CDR3 is TGTGCCAGCAGCCTAAACCCCCTTAGGACAGTTGATGAAGCTTTCTTT.

J is TRBJ1-5 and V is TRBV6-5; a weak D match, TRBD1 (5 bases). This CDR3 spans 16 amino acids. Trimming pared 2 bases from V and 7 bases from J, leaving 18 bases between. The V gene's germline CDR1 is MNHEY and CDR2 SVGAGI. As DNA, the CDR3 is TGTGCCAGCAGTTACGGGGACGCGGCCTTAGGACAGCCCCAGCATTTT. Protein: CASSYGDAALGQPQHF.

The chain couples TRBV6-2 or TRBV6-3 to TRBJ2-7; 7 positions agree with TRBD1. CDR3 length: 13 amino acids. V trimming: 5 bases; J trimming: 7 bases; junction bases outside the gene matches: 8. Germline V gene lookup returns CDR1 MNHEY and CDR2 SVGEGT. This chain's CDR3 is CASSGDRVGEQYF. The CDR3 nucleotides read TGTGCCAGCAGTGGAGACAGGGTCGGAGAGCAGTACTTC.

This clonotype was counted between two and nine times. The chain joins TRBV7-2 to TRBJ1-5; D call uncertain. Trimming shortened V by 8 bases and J by 3 bases, and 11 bases separated the two germline ends. The V gene's germline CDR1 is SGHTA and CDR2 FQGNSA. This CDR3 has 13 amino acids. The CDR3 DNA sequence: TGTGCCAGCTCATATTGGGTCAATCAGCCCCAGCATTTT. Its protein product is CASSYWVNQPQHF.

The chain carries TRBV12-3 or TRBV12-4 and TRBJ2-7, with D unresolved. Between the trimmed V and J ends, which lost 3 bases and 8 bases, there was a span of 17 bases. This CDR3 is 14 amino acids long. The CDR3 coding sequence is TGTGCCAGCAGTTTCGGCAGTGAGACCCCTCAGCAGTACTTC. Its protein is CASSFGSETPQQYF.

In regard to this clonotype: A junction end diverges from the germline sequence, so it may reflect a read error. The chain uses TRBV7-2 and TRBJ2-1, with 8 bases fitting TRBD2. This CDR3 comprises 14 residues. CDR1 is SGHTA and CDR2 is FQGNSA in the germline V gene. The CDR3 coding sequence is TGTGCCAGCAGCTTAGGTCGCGGGGGGAATGTGCAGTTCTTC. This encodes CASSLGRGGNVQFF.

This rearrangement joins TRBV20-1 to TRBJ2-1; D gene uncertain. From germline, CDR1 is DFQATT and CDR2 SNEGSKA (reference sequence). Trimming removed 2 bases from V and 13 bases from J, with 12 bases in between. CDR3 length: 11 residues. The CDR3 coding sequence is TGCAGTGCTAGATGGACGGAAGCCCAGTTCTTC. Translating it yields CSARWTEAQFF.

The chain combines TRBV7-2 with TRBJ2-7, with D perhaps TRBD1 (5 bases). The germline gives CDR1 SGHTA, CDR2 FQGNSA. The CDR3 runs 15 residues. Trimming took 5 bases from V and 3 from J, leaving 17 bases between them. DNA of the CDR3: TGTGCCAGCAGCGTAGGTGGTTCTCAGGGCTACGAGCAGTACTTC. Translation gives CASSVGGSQGYEQYF.

This clonotype was detected a few times. The V call is TRBV7-2, the J call TRBJ1-2; no firm D call. This CDR3 comprises 16 residues. CDR1 is SGHTA and CDR2 is FQGNSA in the germline V gene. V lost 1 base and J lost 7, with 19 bases in between. The CDR3 bases are TGTGCCAGCAGCTTAGGGGTCCGACTCCTTGATGGTGGCTACACCTTC. Amino acids: CASSLGVRLLDGGYTF.

V is TRBV20-1 and J is TRBJ2-1; D ambiguous. Trimming shortened V by 6 bases and J by 8 bases, and 11 bases separated the two germline ends. Germline V lookup: CDR1 DFQATT, CDR2 SNEGSKA (reference sequence). This CDR3 is 11 amino acids long. CDR3 loop: CSAVIGDEQFF. CDR3 in DNA: TGCAGTGCAGTAATAGGAGATGAGCAGTTCTTC.

V usage is TRBV9 and J usage is TRBJ2-3, with 10 bases lining up with TRBD1. Trimming took 4 bases from V and 6 from J; bases not matched to a gene: 11. The CDR3 is made up of 16 amino acids. CDR1 SGDLS and CDR2 YYNGEE come from the germline V gene. The CDR3 sequence is CASSTNRDRGGDTQYF. CDR3 DNA: TGTGCCAGCAGCACCAACCGGGACAGGGGTGGGGATACGCAGTATTTT.

This rearrangement joins TRBV3-1 to TRBJ1-2; D possibly corresponds to TRBD1 (5 bases). The CDR3 covers 19 residues. Germline V gene lookup returns CDR1 LGHDT and CDR2 YNNKEL (reference sequence). Trimming pared 3 bases from V and 0 bases from J, leaving 23 bases between. CDR3 DNA sequence: TGTGCCAGCAGCCATAGCAGTGGGGACCGGACGGTAGCTAACTATGGCTACACCTTC. It translates to CASSHSSGDRTVANYGYTF.

The CDR3 loop is CASRDPGLPTVDTQYF. The DNA of the CDR3 is TGTGCCAGCAGGGATCCGGGACTACCTACAGTGGATACGCAGTATTTT. The V and J genes are TRBV7-2 and TRBJ2-3; TRBD2 matches at 7 bases. The CDR3 is made up of 16 amino acids. With 6 bases clipped from V and 6 bases from J, the junction kept 15 bases outside the gene matches. Germline CDR1 reads SGHTA; CDR2 reads FQGNSA.

The chain has TRBV5-1 and TRBJ1-2, with 10 nucleotides matching TRBD1. From germline, CDR1 is SGHRS and CDR2 YFSETQ. The CDR3 sequence is 13 residues long. With 4 bases clipped from V and 7 bases from J, the junction kept 4 bases outside the gene matches. Here the CDR3 reads CASSARTGGGYTF. The CDR3 nucleotides read TGCGCCAGCAGCGCCCGGACAGGGGGTGGCTACACCTTC.

This clonotype was found a few times. The CDR3 reads CSAVTPGPYEQYF. CDR3 DNA sequence: TGCAGTGCTGTGACACCGGGTCCCTACGAGCAGTACTTC. The gene calls are TRBV20-1 and TRBJ2-7, with D hard to call. The germline V gene has CDR1 DFQATT and CDR2 SNEGSKA (reference sequence). This CDR3 region has 13 residues. V lost 5 bases, J lost 2 bases, and 13 bases lay in between.